This TCR beta chain was observed in a study of cytomegalovirus exposure and HLA in healthy donors. Study outcomes and limitations: When the data were analyzed later, several of the most significant clusters appeared to be linked to common viral pathogens. The study found most TCR sequences rare, yet found some public TCRs in many donors.

Trimming removed 3 bases from V and 1 base from J; junction bases left unmatched: 7. Germline V gives CDR1 SGHVS, CDR2 FQNEAQ. The CDR3 has 16 amino acids. Healthy bone marrow donors supplied every sample. PCR employed 60 Vbeta and 13 Jbeta primers. As handled by the study authors: The count from a later analysis was some 80 million unique TCR beta chains, 9.5 million to 11 million of them shared. Data came from immunoSEQ multiplex PCR; TCRdb stores just in-frame clones and leaves some out. D and trimming come from the DNA, and the V and J calls and clone size come from that table. The sample has 35,000 to 50,000 clones. Notes on this clone: The antigen is not known.

This TCR was sampled from a male donor in good health and CMV-seronegative. The chain uses TRBV7-8 and TRBJ2-7, with 9 bases that match TRBD2. The sequenced sample consisted of PBMCs. The CDR3 sequence: CASSLLNSGSSYEQYF. CDR3 in DNA: TGTGCCAGCAGCTTGTTAAATAGCGGGAGTTCCTACGAGCAGTACTTC.